This T cell receptor beta chain is from a study of graft-versus-host responses after intestinal transplantation. Study-level background: Each recipient received a multivisceral, liver-intestinal, or isolated intestinal graft. Induction with anti-thymocyte globulin, then tacrolimus and steroids for roughly 3 years, was given to all recipients. Study results and caveats: Among recipient marrow samples, GvH clones were found; some appeared first in ileum or blood.

To note about this clone: As yet, its antigen is unknown.

Trimming removed 7 bases at V and 6 bases at J, with 19 bases between. Germline CDR1 SNHLY, CDR2 FYNNEI. The CDR3 is made up of 14 amino acids. Measured with immunoSEQ multiplex PCR; TCRdb has only the in-frame clones, and not every one. The sample records more than 80,000 clones, 88% being singletons. The TCR was taken from a human donor who was the organ donor for an intestinal transplant. The rearrangement uses TRBV2 and TRBJ2-7; D might be TRBD2 (6 bases). The material sequenced was unstimulated CD4+ T cells sorted from spleen or lymph node cells, taken before transplant. In nucleotides, the CDR3 is TGTGCCAGCACGCACGGGGGAGTGTTGCGCGAGCAGTACTTC. Encoded protein: CASTHGGVLREQYF.